Only one count was recorded for the clone carrying this TCR beta chain. Assay used: immunoSEQ multiplex PCR; TCRdb lists only in-frame clones, some missing. The repertoire holds 15,000 to 20,000 clones, with 80% to 90% as singletons. These data come from a study of T cell changes during pregnancy in multiple sclerosis. Per the germline V gene, CDR1 is KGHSH and CDR2 is LQKENI. Trimming removed 8 bases from V and 0 bases from J, with 25 bases in between. The CDR3 totals 18 residues. The sequences come from CD8+ T cells from peripheral blood mononuclear cells, collected after pregnancy. The J gene is TRBJ1-1, the V gene TRBV18; D might be TRBD1 (5 bases). The receptor was derived from a female donor in good health, enrolled as a control in a pregnancy study. This CDR3 is CASPPPPRTRQLNTEAFF. The CDR3 coding sequence is TGTGCCAGCCCCCCGCCCCCCCGCACCCGACAGCTGAACACTGAAGCTTTCTTT.